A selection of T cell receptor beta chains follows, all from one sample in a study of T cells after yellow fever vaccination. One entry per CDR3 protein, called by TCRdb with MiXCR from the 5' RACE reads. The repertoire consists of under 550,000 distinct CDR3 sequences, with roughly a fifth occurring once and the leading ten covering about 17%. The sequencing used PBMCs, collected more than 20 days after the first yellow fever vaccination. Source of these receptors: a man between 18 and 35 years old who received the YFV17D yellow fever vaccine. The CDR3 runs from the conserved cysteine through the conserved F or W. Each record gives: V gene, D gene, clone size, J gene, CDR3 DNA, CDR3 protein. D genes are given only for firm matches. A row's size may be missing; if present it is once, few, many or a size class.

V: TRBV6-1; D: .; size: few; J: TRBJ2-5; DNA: TGTGCCAGCAGTCCCAGGGCCTCCCAGGCCCTCAATGACTTC; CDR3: CASSPRASQALNDF
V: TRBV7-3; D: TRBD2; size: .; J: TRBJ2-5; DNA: TGTGCCAGCAGCCTCCCGGGGGGGACCCAGTACTTC; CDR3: CASSLPGGTQYF
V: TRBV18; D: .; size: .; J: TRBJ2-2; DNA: TGTGCCAGCTCCTTACAGGGAAGGAGCACCGGGGAGCTGTTTTTT; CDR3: CASSLQGRSTGELFF
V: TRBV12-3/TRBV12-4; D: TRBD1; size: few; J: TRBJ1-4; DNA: TGTGCCAGCAGTCCCGGGACAGCGGCTCATAATGAAAAACTGTTTTTT; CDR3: CASSPGTAAHNEKLFF
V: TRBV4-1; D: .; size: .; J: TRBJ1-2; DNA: TGCGCCAGCAGCCAACCCCAGGAAGTCGGGGGCTACACCTTC; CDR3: CASSQPQEVGGYTF
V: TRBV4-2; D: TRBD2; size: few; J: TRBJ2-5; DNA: TGTGCCAGCAGCCAAGGCCCTGGGACTAGTTATGAGACCCAGTACTTC; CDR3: CASSQGPGTSYETQYF
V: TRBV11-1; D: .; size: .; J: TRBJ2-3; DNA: TGTGCCAGCGGCCCGACCCGGTCGGCTGATACGCAGTATTTT; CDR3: CASGPTRSADTQYF
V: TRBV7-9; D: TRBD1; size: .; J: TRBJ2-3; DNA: TGTGCCAGCAGCTCCAGACAGGGGAGCACAGATACGCAGTATTTT; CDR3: CASSSRQGSTDTQYF
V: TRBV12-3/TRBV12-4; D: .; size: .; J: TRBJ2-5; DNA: TGTGCCAGCAGTTATCTAGCCCAAGAGACCCAGTACTTC; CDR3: CASSYLAQETQYF
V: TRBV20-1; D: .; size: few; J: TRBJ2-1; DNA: TGCAGTCCCAGACTCTCCTCCTACAATGAGCAGTTCTTC; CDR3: CSPRLSSYNEQFF
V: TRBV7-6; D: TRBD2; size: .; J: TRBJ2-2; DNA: TGTGCCAGCAGCTTAGAGGGAGGGCCCCGGGAGCTGTTTTTT; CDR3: CASSLEGGPRELFF
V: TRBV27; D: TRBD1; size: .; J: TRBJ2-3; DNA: TGTGCCAGCATAGCCGGGACAGACACAGATACGCAGTATTTT; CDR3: CASIAGTDTDTQYF
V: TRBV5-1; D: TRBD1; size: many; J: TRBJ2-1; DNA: TGCGCCAGCAGCAACGGACAGGCCGGGAATGAGCAGTTCTTC; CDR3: CASSNGQAGNEQFF
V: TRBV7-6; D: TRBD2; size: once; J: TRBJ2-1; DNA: TGTGCCAGCAGTTTTTTTAGCGGGGGTAACAATGAGCAGTTCTTC; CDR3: CASSFFSGGNNEQFF
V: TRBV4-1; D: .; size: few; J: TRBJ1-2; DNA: TGCGCCAGCAGCCAAGACGGGGGCCCATATGGCTACACCTTC; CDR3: CASSQDGGPYGYTF
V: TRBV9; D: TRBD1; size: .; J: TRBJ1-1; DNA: TGTGCCAGCAGCCCTTGGACAGGGGAGACTGAAGCTTTCTTT; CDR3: CASSPWTGETEAFF
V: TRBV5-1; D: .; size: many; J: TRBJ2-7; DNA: TGCGCCAGCTCCGGCCAGGGGAACTACGAGCAGTACTTC; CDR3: CASSGQGNYEQYF